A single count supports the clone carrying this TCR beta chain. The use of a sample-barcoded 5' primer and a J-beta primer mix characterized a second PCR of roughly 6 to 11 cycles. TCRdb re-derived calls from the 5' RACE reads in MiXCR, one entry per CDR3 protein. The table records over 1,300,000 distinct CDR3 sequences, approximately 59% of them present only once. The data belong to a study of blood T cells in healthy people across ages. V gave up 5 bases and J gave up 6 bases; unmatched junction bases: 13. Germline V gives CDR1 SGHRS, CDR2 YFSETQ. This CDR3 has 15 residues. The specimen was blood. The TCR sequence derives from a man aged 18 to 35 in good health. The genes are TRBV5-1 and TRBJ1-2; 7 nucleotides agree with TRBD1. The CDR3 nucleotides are TGCGCCAGCAGAGTTCGTACAGGGGCCGGGGATGGCTACACCTTC. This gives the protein CASRVRTGAGDGYTF.